Below are 9 T cell receptor beta chains sequenced from a single sample in a study of blood T cell repertoires in COVID-19. Data came from immunoSEQ multiplex PCR; TCRdb stores just in-frame clones and leaves some out. This sample carries about 260,000 clones, about nine tenths of them seen once, and the ten largest clones take 3% to 4.5%. Sequenced: peripheral blood. The receptor source for this set is a woman in her thirties or forties with acute or convalescent COVID-19.

The chain recombines TRBV4-1 with TRBJ1-6, with 9 positions matching TRBD1. Germline trimming cut 4 bases from V and 6 bases from J; bases unmatched to any gene: 7. CDR1 and CDR2 from the germline V gene are MGHRA and YSYEKL. This CDR3 has 16 amino acids. In DNA, the CDR3 is TGCGCCAGCAGCCGTAAGGGACAGGGCCCTAATTCACCCCTCCACTTT. It encodes CASSRKGQGPNSPLHF.

This chain uses TRBV9 with TRBJ2-3; tentatively, D is TRBD1 (5 bases). Germline lookup yields CDR1 SGDLS and CDR2 YYNGEE. V lost 7 bases to trimming and J lost 6 bases, with 15 bases between them. This CDR3 comprises 13 residues. Written as DNA, the CDR3 is TGTGCCAGCTCGAAGATTAGGGGTGATACGCAGTATTTT. It is translated as CASSKIRGDTQYF.

V is TRBV10-2 and J is TRBJ1-4; D is undetermined. The CDR3 runs to 14 residues. Per germline, CDR1 WSHSY and CDR2 SAAADI. Between the trimmed V and J ends, which lost 9 bases and 0 bases, there was a span of 11 bases. In nucleotides, the CDR3 is TGCGCCAGTGGAAGAGGTGCAACTAATGAAAAACTGTTTTTT. Translation: CASGRGATNEKLFF.

This chain uses TRBV24-1 with TRBJ1-2; 8 bases line up with TRBD1. This CDR3 contains 14 residues. V lost 1 base, J lost 8 bases, and 5 bases stayed unmatched. CDR1 is KGHDR, CDR2 SFDVKD, per germline. The CDR3 region is CATSDFRTGKGYTF. The DNA of the CDR3 is TGTGCCACCAGTGATTTTAGGACAGGGAAAGGCTACACCTTC.

The chain couples TRBV29-1 to TRBJ2-3; 10 bases align to TRBD2. V trimming: 1 base; J trimming: 0 bases; junction bases outside the gene matches: 13. Germline V lookup: CDR1 SQVTM, CDR2 ANQGSEA. CDR3 length: 19 residues. The CDR3 here is CSVEGLTSGAVSSTDTQYF. CDR3 sequence (DNA): TGCAGCGTTGAAGGTTTAACTAGCGGGGCCGTATCTAGCACAGATACGCAGTATTTT.

The chain is built from TRBV5-6 and TRBJ2-1; D might be TRBD2 (5 bases). This CDR3 is 14 amino acids long. Per germline, CDR1 SGHDT and CDR2 YYEEEE. V lost 4 bases to trimming and J lost 9 bases, with 17 bases between them. CDR3 nucleotide sequence: TGTGCCAGCAGCCGGGAAATACGGATCGGTGAGCAGTTCTTC. It is translated as CASSREIRIGEQFF.

This chain uses TRBV7-3 with TRBJ1-1, with 8 bases that match TRBD1. Germline assignment: CDR1 SGHTA and CDR2 FQGTGA. This CDR3 spans 14 amino acids. The trim removed 6 bases at V and 1 base at J, leaving 4 bases unmatched. The CDR3: CASSIQGENTEAFF. The CDR3 nucleotides are TGTGCCAGCAGTATACAGGGGGAGAACACTGAAGCTTTCTTT. Full variable domain (missing parts from reference TRBV7-3 and TRBJ1-1): GAGVSQTPSNKVTEKGKYVELRCDPISGHTALYWYRQSLGQGPEFLIYFQGTGAADDSGLPNDRFFAVRPEGSVSTLKIQRTERGDSAVYLCASSIQGENTEAFFGQGTRLTVV.

V usage is TRBV7-9 and J usage is TRBJ2-4; a possible D gene is TRBD2 (5 bases). V was shortened by 6 bases and J by 9 bases, with 12 bases between the two germline ends. The germline V gene encodes CDR1 SEHNR and CDR2 FQNEAQ (reference sequence). The length of the CDR3 is 12 residues. CDR3: CASRIGSGIQYF. The CDR3 nucleotides read TGTGCCAGCAGGATAGGGAGTGGCATTCAGTACTTC.

The rearrangement uses TRBV4-1 and TRBJ1-1; D is perhaps TRBD1 (5 bases). Germline CDR1 and CDR2: MGHRA and YSYEKL. The CDR3 sequence is 16 residues long. V was clipped by 4 bases and J by 7 bases, with 22 bases between them. CDR3 DNA sequence: TGCGCCAGCAGCCGGTACGAGGGGAGGGGCTCGGATGAAGCTTTCTTT. It encodes CASSRYEGRGSDEAFF.